This T cell receptor beta chain was sequenced for a study of blood T cell repertoires in COVID-19. Under the authors' procedure: Estimated nucleated cell counts came from reference gene primer amplification. Clones were read by immunoSEQ multiplex PCR, and TCRdb kept only the in-frame ones, dropping some. Clonal size and the V and J genes are those of that table, whereas D and trimming came from the DNA. The repertoire includes around 100,000 clones, around nine tenths of them detected once, and roughly 3% sits in the top ten. V dropped 2 bases and J dropped 7; count of bases not matched to a gene: 5. The CDR3 has 15 residues. Germline CDR1 is ENHRY and CDR2 is SYGVKD.

The sequenced material came from peripheral blood. The rearrangement uses TRBV10-3 and TRBJ2-1, with 10 bases that match TRBD2. This receptor was taken from a man between 45 and 60 years old in a cohort sampled during active COVID-19. CDR3 DNA sequence: TGTGCCATCAGTGAGCTAGCGGGGGCTACTAATGAGCAGTTCTTC. It is translated as CAISELAGATNEQFF.